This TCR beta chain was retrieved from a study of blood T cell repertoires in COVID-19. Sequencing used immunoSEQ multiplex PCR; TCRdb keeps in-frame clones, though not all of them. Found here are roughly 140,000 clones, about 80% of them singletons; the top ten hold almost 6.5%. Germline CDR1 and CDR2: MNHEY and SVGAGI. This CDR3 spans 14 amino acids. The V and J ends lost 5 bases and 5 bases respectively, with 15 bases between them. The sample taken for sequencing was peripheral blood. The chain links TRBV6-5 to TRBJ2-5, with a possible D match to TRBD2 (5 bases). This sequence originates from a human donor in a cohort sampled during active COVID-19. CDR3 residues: CASSLRTPGETQYF. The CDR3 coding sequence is TGTGCCAGCAGTCTAAGGACTCCGGGGGAGACCCAGTACTTC.